This T cell receptor beta chain was retrieved from a study of blood T cells in healthy people across ages. V lost 4 bases to trimming and J lost 6 bases; unmatched junction nucleotides: 6. There are 14 residues in the CDR3. Germline V lookup: CDR1 MDHEN, CDR2 SYDVKM. A second PCR, run for about 7 to 11 cycles, used a sample-barcoded 5' primer plus a J-beta primer mix. Using its own MiXCR run on the 5' RACE reads, TCRdb lists one record per CDR3 protein. The data contain some 860,000 distinct CDR3 sequences, more than 50% of them seen just once; the ten biggest clones take up roughly 26%. The gene calls are TRBV28 and TRBJ2-5, with 9 bases aligning to TRBD1. Input material: blood. This sequence originates from a man aged 35-49 years in good health. DNA for the CDR3: TGTGCCAGCAGTTCGGGGACAGGGTGGAAGACCCAGTACTTC. This encodes CASSSGTGWKTQYF.